This TCR beta chain was profiled in a study of T cell repertoires in cytomegalovirus infection. Study as a whole: Matching HLA type, along with CMV infection, was indicated by public TCR beta signatures.

Germline loops: CDR1 LGHNA, CDR2 YNFKEQ. With 3 bases clipped from V and 2 bases from J, the junction kept 11 bases outside the gene matches. This CDR3 is 18 amino acids long. In the case of this clonotype: Its antigen is not identified.

TCRdb used MiXCR to reprocess the reads, holding one entry per CDR3 protein. The profile covers around 530,000 distinct CDR3 sequences, with about 15% appearing a single time and under 30% taken by the ten largest. General study results and limits: The cumulative frequency of public TCR beta families distinguished individuals who carried CMV together with the relevant HLA. It was HLA-C-restricted CMV-specific TCR beta clonotypes that dominated the response ex vivo.

The rearrangement joins TRBV4-2 to TRBJ1-1; 11 bases are a match to TRBD1. Sequencing input: CD8+ T cells from PBMCs. This receptor was obtained from a human donor in good health (CMV status not recorded). Some clones in this sample may be carry-over from other donors' samples. The CDR3 protein is CASSHRPGQGVSNTEAFF. The CDR3 DNA reads TGTGCCAGCAGCCATCGTCCGGGACAGGGGGTATCAAACACTGAAGCTTTCTTT.